This T cell receptor beta chain is drawn from a study of OX40 agonist ivuxolimab in advanced cancers. Study-level information: An agonistic human IgG2 monoclonal antibody against OX40 (CD134) was given. Patients were treated with intravenous ivuxolimab, dosed at 0.01 to 10 mg/kg and infused every 2 weeks. Study conclusions and caveats: Specificity for antigen went undetermined in the expanded peripheral T cells.

A note on this clone: No antigen is known for it.

This CDR3 spans 16 amino acids. V lost 3 bases and J lost 7; bases outside the gene matches: 8. Germline V gene data show CDR1 as LGHNT and CDR2 as FRNRAP. Patients were ineligible given autoimmune disease history or systemic immunosuppression. The method was immunoSEQ multiplex PCR; TCRdb's version includes in-frame clones alone and lacks a portion of them. The sample records some 40,000 clones, about nine tenths being singletons. V is TRBV12-5 and J is TRBJ2-2, with 10 bases identical to TRBD2. The source of this sequence is an adult with an advanced solid tumor such as melanoma, head and neck, liver or kidney cancer. This sample comprised CD4+ or CD8+ T cells sorted from blood, obtained in a trial of the OX40 agonist ivuxolimab. CDR3 nucleotide sequence: TGTGCTAGTGGTTTAACCTCTAGCGGGAGTGGCGGGGAGCTGTTTTTT. Encoded protein: CASGLTSSGSGGELFF.